The rows below give T cell receptor beta chains drawn from one sample of a study of T cells in Graves' hyperthyroidism and ophthalmopathy. TCRdb recomputed calls from the multiplex PCR reads with MiXCR, one row per CDR3 protein. The sample includes 500,000 to 550,000 distinct CDR3 sequences, 20% of them seen just once. Source material: blood. Receptor source: a man aged 18 to 30 with Graves' hyperthyroidism. Each CDR3 is given with its conserved first and last residue. Fields, in order: CDR3 protein, CDR3 DNA, clone size, J gene, V gene, D gene. D genes are given only for firm matches. Some rows mark clone size as missing; the rest say once, few, many or name a class of expanded clone.

CDR3 protein: CASRGTGRETQYF
CDR3 DNA: TGTGCCAGCAGGGGGACGGGGAGGGAGACCCAGTACTTC
clone size: many
J gene: TRBJ2-5
V gene: TRBV28
D gene: NA

CDR3 protein: CATSDPGTGFYEQYF
CDR3 DNA: TGTGCCACCAGTGATCCCGGGACAGGGTTCTACGAGCAGTACTTC
clone size: few
J gene: TRBJ2-7
V gene: TRBV24-1
D gene: TRBD1

CDR3 protein: CASSLRQGLYGYTF
CDR3 DNA: TGCGCCAGCAGCTTGCGGCAGGGCCTCTATGGCTACACCTTC
clone size: many
J gene: TRBJ1-2
V gene: TRBV5-1
D gene: NA

CDR3 protein: CASGAGAQETQYF
CDR3 DNA: TGTGCTAGTGGGGCAGGAGCCCAAGAGACCCAGTACTTC
clone size: many
J gene: TRBJ2-5
V gene: TRBV12-5
D gene: NA

CDR3 protein: CASNPTGNTGELFF
CDR3 DNA: TGCGCCAGCAATCCGACAGGGAACACCGGGGAGCTGTTTTTT
clone size: many
J gene: TRBJ2-2
V gene: TRBV10-1
D gene: NA

CDR3 protein: CASSLAGRDNQPQHF
CDR3 DNA: TGTGCCAGCAGCTTAGCAGGCAGGGACAATCAGCCCCAGCATTTT
clone size: NA
J gene: TRBJ1-5
V gene: TRBV7-8
D gene: NA

CDR3 protein: CASSLGQGGTDTQYF
CDR3 DNA: TGTGCCAGCAGCTTAGGACAGGGGGGAACAGATACGCAGTATTTT
clone size: NA
J gene: TRBJ2-3
V gene: TRBV11-2
D gene: TRBD1

CDR3 protein: CAWRGSTGELFF
CDR3 DNA: TGTGCCTGGAGGGGCAGCACCGGGGAGCTGTTTTTT
clone size: many
J gene: TRBJ2-2
V gene: TRBV30
D gene: NA

CDR3 protein: CASRPNRLERATEAFF
CDR3 DNA: TGTGCCAGTAGGCCCAACAGGCTTGAACGGGCCACTGAAGCTTTCTTT
clone size: many
J gene: TRBJ1-1
V gene: TRBV19
D gene: NA

CDR3 protein: CASSSSTSGGRETQYF
CDR3 DNA: TGTGCCAGCAGTTCGTCCACTAGCGGGGGACGAGAGACCCAGTACTTC
clone size: NA
J gene: TRBJ2-5
V gene: TRBV28
D gene: TRBD2

CDR3 protein: CASSFSSRAKNIQYF
CDR3 DNA: TGTGCCAGCAGTTTCTCCAGCAGGGCCAAAAACATTCAGTACTTC
clone size: few
J gene: TRBJ2-4
V gene: TRBV28
D gene: NA

CDR3 protein: CASSPLANNEQFF
CDR3 DNA: TGTGCCAGCAGCCCGCTAGCAAACAATGAGCAGTTCTTC
clone size: NA
J gene: TRBJ2-1
V gene: TRBV5-6
D gene: NA

CDR3 protein: CATSRDMGGGQPQHF
CDR3 DNA: TGTGCCACCAGCAGAGATATGGGGGGAGGTCAGCCCCAGCATTTT
clone size: many
J gene: TRBJ1-5
V gene: TRBV15
D gene: NA

CDR3 protein: CASGGRSEQYF
CDR3 DNA: TGTGCCAGCGGGGGACGTTCCGAGCAGTACTTC
clone size: many
J gene: TRBJ2-7
V gene: TRBV12-3/TRBV12-4
D gene: NA

CDR3 protein: CASGLGGADYGYTF
CDR3 DNA: TGTGCTAGTGGTTTGGGGGGGGCGGACTATGGCTACACCTTC
clone size: many
J gene: TRBJ1-2
V gene: TRBV12-5
D gene: NA

CDR3 protein: CASSDKGVNGELFF
CDR3 DNA: TGTGCCAGCAGTGACAAGGGTGTGAACGGGGAGCTGTTTTTT
clone size: NA
J gene: TRBJ2-2
V gene: TRBV6-4
D gene: NA

CDR3 protein: CASSQDLGAKGQPQHF
CDR3 DNA: TGCGCCAGCAGCCAAGATCTCGGAGCCAAAGGTCAGCCCCAGCATTTT
clone size: few
J gene: TRBJ1-5
V gene: TRBV4-1
D gene: NA

CDR3 protein: CASSFVFRGGETQYF
CDR3 DNA: TGTGCCAGCAGCTTCGTATTCAGGGGCGGTGAGACCCAGTACTTC
clone size: few
J gene: TRBJ2-5
V gene: TRBV7-2
D gene: NA

CDR3 protein: CASSPEGGKQYF
CDR3 DNA: TGTGCCAGCAGCCCAGAGGGGGGGAAACAGTACTTC
clone size: NA
J gene: TRBJ2-7
V gene: TRBV9
D gene: NA

CDR3 protein: CASSVDREAFF
CDR3 DNA: TGTGCCAGCAGCGTGGACAGAGAAGCTTTCTTT
clone size: few
J gene: TRBJ1-1
V gene: TRBV7-9
D gene: NA

CDR3 protein: CASSGAGLYSGNTIYF
CDR3 DNA: TGTGCCAGCAGCGGTGCAGGGCTATACTCTGGAAACACCATATATTTT
clone size: NA
J gene: TRBJ1-3
V gene: TRBV11-2
D gene: NA

CDR3 protein: CASSLSYSGELFF
CDR3 DNA: TGCGCCAGCAGCCTCTCTTATTCCGGGGAGCTGTTTTTT
clone size: few
J gene: TRBJ2-2
V gene: TRBV5-1
D gene: NA

CDR3 protein: CASSYRGGPKSYTF
CDR3 DNA: TGTGCCAGCAGTTACAGGGGAGGACCAAAAAGCTACACCTTC
clone size: NA
J gene: TRBJ1-2
V gene: TRBV6-5
D gene: NA

CDR3 protein: CASRLAGTYQETQYF
CDR3 DNA: TGTGCCAGTAGACTAGCGGGGACGTACCAAGAGACCCAGTACTTC
clone size: NA
J gene: TRBJ2-5
V gene: TRBV6-1
D gene: TRBD2

CDR3 protein: CASSSGVENTEAFF
CDR3 DNA: TGTGCCAGCAGCTCAGGGGTAGAGAACACTGAAGCTTTCTTT
clone size: NA
J gene: TRBJ1-1
V gene: TRBV9
D gene: NA

CDR3 protein: CASSIDPEWAEAFF
CDR3 DNA: TGTGCCAGTAGTATAGATCCGGAGTGGGCTGAAGCTTTCTTT
clone size: many
J gene: TRBJ1-1
V gene: TRBV19
D gene: NA

CDR3 protein: CASSYSDIQETQYF
CDR3 DNA: TGTGCCAGCAGTTACTCGGACATCCAAGAGACCCAGTACTTC
clone size: many
J gene: TRBJ2-5
V gene: TRBV6-5
D gene: NA

CDR3 protein: CASSMGAGDGYTF
CDR3 DNA: TGTGCCAGCAGCATGGGGGCAGGGGATGGCTACACCTTC
clone size: NA
J gene: TRBJ1-2
V gene: TRBV6-1
D gene: NA

CDR3 protein: CASSTAHRDYGYTF
CDR3 DNA: TGTGCCAGCAGTACGGCCCATAGGGATTATGGCTACACCTTC
clone size: many
J gene: TRBJ1-2
V gene: TRBV6-1
D gene: NA

CDR3 protein: CSARDEGLAAFQETQYF
CDR3 DNA: TGCAGTGCTAGAGATGAGGGACTAGCGGCCTTCCAAGAGACCCAGTACTTC
clone size: many
J gene: TRBJ2-5
V gene: TRBV20-1
D gene: TRBD2

CDR3 protein: CAWSPQGYGYTF
CDR3 DNA: TGTGCCTGGAGCCCGCAGGGCTATGGCTACACCTTC
clone size: many
J gene: TRBJ1-2
V gene: TRBV30
D gene: NA

CDR3 protein: CASSPPRGRGEAFF
CDR3 DNA: TGTGCCAGCAGTCCTCCCAGGGGGCGCGGTGAAGCTTTCTTT
clone size: many
J gene: TRBJ1-1
V gene: TRBV6-1
D gene: TRBD1